This T cell receptor beta chain emerged from a study of cytomegalovirus exposure and HLA in healthy donors. About the study: Unique TCR beta sequences numbering approximately 120 million came from roughly 180 million T cells in an earlier analysis.

In germline, CDR1 is SGHNT, CDR2 YYREEE (reference sequence). The CDR3 totals 16 residues. V shed 4 bases and J 2 bases; nucleotides not matched to a gene: 8. Researchers ran the PCR with 60 Vbeta and 13 Jbeta primers. Method: immunoSEQ multiplex PCR; TCRdb's copy keeps in-frame clones and lacks some. The sample lists roughly 120,000 clones, 82% seen once, with 11% in the top ten. The clonotype originates from a male donor in good health and CMV-seropositive. The V call is TRBV5-4, the J call TRBJ2-3, with 9 bases that match TRBD2. The sequenced sample consisted of PBMCs. The CDR3 reads CASSLGGGRVTDTQYF. The DNA for the CDR3 is TGTGCCAGCAGCCTGGGTGGCGGGAGGGTCACAGATACGCAGTATTTT.